Below are 10 T cell receptor beta chains sequenced from a single sample in a study of T cell responses to AZD1222 COVID-19 vaccine. Measured with immunoSEQ multiplex PCR; TCRdb has only the in-frame clones, and not every one. The sample has about 93,000 clones; 80% to 90% are singletons. The source material was peripheral blood, sampled on day 0 of AZD1222 vaccination. The receptors were gathered from an adult in good health.

The chain has TRBV3-1 (or the pseudogene TRBV3-2) and TRBJ2-3; TRBD2 matches at 8 bases. CDR1 LGHDT and CDR2 YNNKEL come from the germline V gene (reference sequence). The CDR3 contains 16 residues. V lost 2 bases and J lost 8; bases outside the gene matches: 12. The CDR3 DNA sequence: TGTGCCAGCAGCCAAAAAGGGACTAGAGGGAGTGGTACGCAGTATTTT. As protein: CASSQKGTRGSGTQYF.

This CDR3 is CASGKQGGGTDTQYF. CDR3 nucleotide sequence: TGTGCCAGCGGCAAGCAGGGTGGGGGGACAGATACGCAGTATTTT. The chain couples TRBV28 to TRBJ2-3; TRBD2 is a possible D gene (6 bases). The V and J ends lost 8 bases and 3 bases respectively, with 18 bases between them. The CDR3 has 15 residues. The germline gives CDR1 MDHEN, CDR2 SYDVKM.

The chain combines TRBV6-6 with TRBJ1-4, with D unclear. This CDR3 comprises 14 residues. The germline V gene has CDR1 MNHNY and CDR2 SVGAGI (reference sequence). Trimming left V 6 bases short and J 2 bases short, with 10 bases between. The CDR3 coding sequence is TGTGCCAGCAGGCTAATGGGGACTAATGAAAAACTGTTTTTT. This gives the protein CASRLMGTNEKLFF.

This rearrangement joins TRBV5-1 to TRBJ2-7, with D possibly matching TRBD1 (7 bases). Germline V gene lookup returns CDR1 SGHRS and CDR2 YFSETQ. With 8 bases removed from V and 1 base from J, the gap between germline ends came to 13 bases. CDR3 length: 13 amino acids. CDR3 residues: CASARGDSYEQYF. The CDR3 region has the DNA TGCGCCAGTGCCAGGGGGGATTCCTACGAGCAGTACTTC.

The chain recombines TRBV5-1 with TRBJ2-1; D is perhaps TRBD2 (6 bases). The CDR3 covers 15 residues. Germline V gene data show CDR1 as SGHRS and CDR2 as YFSETQ. V dropped 3 bases and J dropped 4 bases, with 14 bases sitting between them. The CDR3 region has the DNA TGCGCCAGCAGCTCAGGAGGGGAGCGGTACAATGAGCAGTTCTTC. This encodes CASSSGGERYNEQFF.

The rearrangement uses TRBV21-1 and TRBJ2-2; no DNA check was done on the table's D call, TRBD2. TRBV21-1 is labeled a pseudogene. CDR3 length: 17 amino acids. The CDR3 nucleotides read TGTGCCAGCAGCAAAGATCCGGGGGGAAGCGACACCGGGGAGCTGTTTTTT. Its protein is CASSKDPGGSDTGELFF.

This rearrangement joins TRBV24-1 to TRBJ2-3; no clear D gene. The CDR3 is 15 amino acids. With 5 bases removed from V and 0 bases from J, the gap between germline ends came to 11 bases. CDR1 is KGHDR and CDR2 is SFDVKD in the germline V gene. CDR3: CATSGYSSSTDTQYF. The DNA of the CDR3 is TGTGCCACCAGTGGGTACAGCTCTAGCACAGATACGCAGTATTTT.

There are a few counts of this clone. One end of the junction fails to match germline, which may point to a read error. This chain joins TRBV7-2 and TRBJ1-2, with D tentatively TRBD1 (6 bases). This CDR3 is built from 14 residues. Germline V gene data show CDR1 as SGHTA and CDR2 as FQGNSA. The CDR3 nucleotides read TGTGCCAGCAGCTTAGCAAGAGGGGGGACTCACTATCGCTTC. This gives the protein CASSLARGGTHYRF.

The chain employs TRBV6-5 and TRBJ1-2, with unresolved D. V was cut by 0 bases and J by 5 bases, with 13 bases left in between. The germline V gene encodes CDR1 MNHEY and CDR2 SVGAGI. The CDR3 totals 15 residues. The CDR3 sequence is CASSYSLSSPYGYTF. Written as DNA, the CDR3 is TGTGCCAGCAGTTACTCGCTGAGCTCCCCTTATGGCTACACCTTC.

The CDR3 bases are TGCGCCAGCAGCTTCGAACCGGGACTAGCGGTCGTGTTCTTC. Residues: CASSFEPGLAVVFF. The V call is TRBV5-1, the J call TRBJ2-1, with TRBD2 identical over 11 bases. V shed 2 bases, J shed 15 bases, and the junction held 10 bases outside the gene matches. This CDR3 comprises 14 residues. The germline CDR1 and CDR2 sequences are SGHRS and YFSETQ.